These 24 T cell receptor beta chains came from one sample sequenced in a study of blood T cell repertoires in COVID-19. Only in-frame clones appear in the TCRdb table, and some are missing; sequencing was by immunoSEQ multiplex PCR. The table includes hundreds of thousands of clones, almost 90% detected once. The sample was PBMCs or T cells enriched from blood (not recorded which). All receptors come from a woman under 30 with acute COVID-19.

The genes are TRBV24-1 and TRBJ2-1, with 10 bases matching TRBD2. V gave up 3 bases and J gave up 6 bases; unmatched junction bases: 16. The CDR3 totals 19 residues. Germline-derived CDR1 and CDR2 are KGHDR and SFDVKD. CDR3 DNA sequence: TGTGCCACCAGTGATCCTTCCGCACATTCTAGCGGGAGAATCAATGAGCAGTTCTTC. Amino acid sequence: CATSDPSAHSSGRINEQFF.

CDR3 DNA sequence: TGTGCCTGGAGTGACCAGGAGGATCAGCCCCAGCATTTT. It is translated as CAWSDQEDQPQHF. The chain joins TRBV30 to TRBJ1-5; D remains unclear. The CDR3 runs 13 residues. Trimming pared 1 base from V and 5 bases from J, leaving 9 bases between. The germline CDR1 and CDR2 sequences are GTSNPN and SVGIG (reference sequence).

The V call is TRBV9, the J call TRBJ1-3; D unresolved. There are 14 residues in the CDR3. The germline CDR1 and CDR2 sequences are SGDLS and YYNGEE. The V end was cut by 3 bases, the J end by 3 bases, with 10 bases between. The CDR3, as DNA: TGTGCCAGCAGCGGGGCAATATTTGGAAACACCATATATTTT. Its protein product is CASSGAIFGNTIYF.

A remark on this clone: Additional DNA sequences in this sample encode the identical CDR3. V is TRBV12-3 or TRBV12-4 and J is TRBJ2-3; D remains ambiguous. V was pared by 6 bases and J by 3 bases, with 7 bases between. The CDR3 runs 12 residues. CDR3 sequence reads: CASSRGTDTQYF. Written as DNA, the CDR3 is TGTGCCAGCAGCCGAGGAACAGATACGCAGTATTTT.

The chain recombines TRBV2 with TRBJ1-4, with a possible D match to TRBD1 (5 bases). There are 15 residues in the CDR3. Deletions cut 4 bases from V and 6 bases from J, with 15 bases between. Germline V lookup: CDR1 SNHLY, CDR2 FYNNEI. Here the CDR3 DNA reads TGTGCCAGCAGTGGAGGAAGGCAGGGCCATGAAAAACTGTTTTTT. Amino acids: CASSGGRQGHEKLFF.

The chain carries TRBV9 and TRBJ1-2, with 8 bases fitting TRBD1. Germline CDR1 reads SGDLS; CDR2 reads YYNGEE. Trimming took 4 bases from V and 5 from J; bases not matched to a gene: 13. This CDR3 region has 16 residues. DNA for the CDR3: TGTGCCAGCAGCCCAAGCCCCACAGGGGGGTTATATGGCTACACCTTC. Protein: CASSPSPTGGLYGYTF.

The J gene is TRBJ2-3, the V gene TRBV3-1 (or the pseudogene TRBV3-2), with 11 positions matching TRBD2. The CDR3 loop spans 17 amino acids. Germline V gene lookup returns CDR1 LGHDT and CDR2 YNNKEL (reference sequence). With V trimmed by 1 base and J by 5 bases, 8 bases remained unmatched. The CDR3 DNA follows: TGTGCCAGCAGCCAAGGGGCTAGCGGGAGGAATGGAGATACGCAGTATTTT. Its translation: CASSQGASGRNGDTQYF.

This clone has only a few counts. The chain links TRBV21-1 to TRBJ2-1; the table's D call, TRBD1, was not checked against the DNA. TRBV21-1 is a pseudogene segment. This CDR3 region has 15 residues. The CDR3 nucleotides are TGTGCCAGCAGCAATGAGACAGGGCTTTACAATGAGCAGTTCTTC. This codes for CASSNETGLYNEQFF.

This sequence joins TRBV4-2 and TRBJ1-3, with D possibly matching TRBD1 (6 bases). With 2 bases removed from V and 0 bases from J, the gap between germline ends came to 14 bases. This CDR3 comprises 17 residues. Germline V gene data show CDR1 as LGHNA and CDR2 as YNFKEQ. CDR3 nucleotides: TGTGCCAGCAGCCAATTGGACAGTCCGAGCTCTGGAAACACCATATATTTT. Amino acid sequence: CASSQLDSPSSGNTIYF.

This clone was observed a handful of times. The chain recombines TRBV3-1 (or the pseudogene TRBV3-2) with TRBJ2-2, with 8 bases lining up with TRBD2. The CDR3 extends over 15 amino acids. Trimming cost V 5 bases and J 3 bases; bases outside gene matches: 5. Germline values: CDR1 LGHDT, CDR2 YNNKEL (reference sequence). Here the CDR3 DNA reads TGTGCCAGCAGCTGGGGTAGCGGGGACACCGGGGAGCTGTTTTTT. It codes for CASSWGSGDTGELFF.

The chain is built from TRBV18 and TRBJ2-2; D gene ambiguous. The germline V gene has CDR1 KGHSH and CDR2 LQKENI. Deletions cut 6 bases from V and 2 bases from J, with 10 bases between. This CDR3 comprises 14 residues. The CDR3 is CASSGVVNTGELFF. The CDR3 DNA reads TGTGCCAGCTCCGGAGTGGTTAACACCGGGGAGCTGTTTTTT.

This rearrangement joins TRBV5-1 to TRBJ1-1; a possible D gene is TRBD1 (6 bases). The CDR3 sequence is 14 residues long. Germline V CDR1 and CDR2: SGHRS, YFSETQ. With 3 bases removed from V and 6 bases from J, the gap between germline ends came to 15 bases. CDR3 coding DNA: TGCGCCAGCAGCTCTACAGGGAATAGGCCTGAAGCTTTCTTT. This sequence encodes CASSSTGNRPEAFF.

The CDR3 reads CASSFSGTVWPNEQFF. CDR3 sequence (DNA): TGTGCCAGCAGCTTCTCAGGCACAGTATGGCCCAATGAGCAGTTCTTC. The chain carries TRBV7-2 and TRBJ2-1, with D unresolved. The CDR3 sequence is 16 residues long. Trimming pared 3 bases from V and 6 bases from J, leaving 18 bases between. The germline V gene has CDR1 SGHTA and CDR2 FQGNSA.

The V and J genes are TRBV28 and TRBJ1-1; possibly TRBD1 for D (5 bases). The CDR3 runs 15 residues. CDR1 MDHEN and CDR2 SYDVKM come from the germline V gene. V was shortened by 1 base and J by 2 bases, with 11 bases between the two germline ends. CDR3 bases: TGTGCCAGCAGTTTATTAGGAAGGGGCAACACTGAAGCTTTCTTT. Protein product: CASSLLGRGNTEAFF.

CDR3 DNA: TGCAGCGTTGTTAGGGGCAACGAGCAGTACTTC. Translating gives CSVVRGNEQYF. The chain uses TRBV29-1 and TRBJ2-7; tentatively, D is TRBD1 (5 bases). V lost 4 bases and J lost 5, with 9 bases in between. There are 11 residues in the CDR3. Germline CDR1 is SQVTM and CDR2 is ANQGSEA.

The chain joins TRBV19 to TRBJ2-3; D possibly corresponds to TRBD1 (5 bases). This CDR3 spans 14 amino acids. The germline V gene encodes CDR1 LNHDA and CDR2 SQIVND (reference sequence). V shed 4 bases and J shed 2 bases, with 10 bases lying between them. CDR3 amino acids: CASSTTTVTDTQYF. CDR3 sequence (DNA): TGTGCCAGTAGTACCACGACAGTCACAGATACGCAGTATTTT.

The rearrangement joins TRBV7-2 to TRBJ1-1, with a possible D match to TRBD1 (5 bases). V lost 5 bases to trimming and J lost 4 bases, with 14 bases between them. The CDR3 has 14 amino acids. Germline V lookup: CDR1 SGHTA, CDR2 FQGNSA. DNA for the CDR3: TGTGCCAGCAGCCCCCAGGGAGGGGTCACTGAAGCTTTCTTT. Its translation is CASSPQGGVTEAFF.

The V gene is TRBV30, the J gene TRBJ1-2, with 9 bases aligning to TRBD1. Germline values: CDR1 GTSNPN, CDR2 SVGIG (reference sequence). The CDR3 totals 15 residues. V gave up 3 bases and J gave up 1 base; unmatched junction bases: 6. As DNA, the CDR3 is TGTGCCTGGAGAGAGGGACAGGGAGGTAACTATGGCTACACCTTC. This encodes CAWREGQGGNYGYTF.

This chain links TRBV12-3 or TRBV12-4 with TRBJ1-5; D unresolved. The ends were cut back, 1 base at V and 4 bases at J, with 5 bases in the middle. CDR3 length: 13 residues. The CDR3: CASSLDWNQPQHF. CDR3 nucleotides: TGTGCCAGCAGTTTAGACTGGAATCAGCCCCAGCATTTT.

This rearrangement joins TRBV30 to TRBJ2-1, with a possible D match to TRBD2 (6 bases). V was trimmed by 5 bases and J by 5 bases, leaving 19 bases between them. The CDR3 contains 15 residues. Germline values: CDR1 GTSNPN, CDR2 SVGIG (reference sequence). The CDR3 DNA follows: TGTGCCTGGCTCAACCCGGACTATAGTAACAATGAGCAGTTCTTC. Translating it yields CAWLNPDYSNNEQFF.

V gene TRBV7-8 combines with J gene TRBJ1-3; D is possibly TRBD1 (5 bases). The germline CDR1 and CDR2 sequences are SGHVS and FQNEAQ. V was shortened by 5 bases and J by 4 bases, with 18 bases between the two germline ends. The CDR3 is 16 amino acids. The CDR3 here is CASSRTGVGSGNTIYF. CDR3 sequence (DNA): TGTGCCAGCAGCCGGACGGGGGTGGGGTCCGGAAACACCATATATTTT.

The rearrangement uses TRBV5-1 and TRBJ2-7; D may be TRBD1 (6 bases). The germline gives CDR1 SGHRS, CDR2 YFSETQ. Trimming took 4 bases from V and 3 from J, leaving 14 bases between them. CDR3 size: 14 residues. The CDR3 reads CASSQGGVDYEQYF. The CDR3, as DNA: TGCGCCAGCAGCCAAGGGGGAGTAGACTACGAGCAGTACTTC. Full variable domain (rest looked up from reference TRBV5-1 and TRBJ2-7): KAGVTQTPRYLIKTRGQQVTLSCSPISGHRSVSWYQQTPGQGLQFLFEYFSETQRNKGNFPGRFSGRQFSNSRSEMNVSTLELGDSALYLCASSQGGVDYEQYFGPGTRLTVT.

This clone has just one count. The CDR3 region has the DNA TGTGCCAGCAATCCTCAGAGGGAGGGTCAGCCCCAGCATTTT. As protein: CASNPQREGQPQHF. V usage is TRBV28 and J usage is TRBJ1-5; D remains ambiguous. In germline, CDR1 is MDHEN, CDR2 SYDVKM. CDR3 size: 14 residues. V gave up 7 bases and J gave up 6 bases, with 16 bases separating them.

The chain recombines TRBV18 with TRBJ2-5; a possible D gene is TRBD2 (6 bases). The V gene's germline CDR1 is KGHSH and CDR2 LQKENI. V lost 1 base and J lost 5, with 20 bases in between. This CDR3 is 17 amino acids long. CDR3 nucleotide sequence: TGTGCCAGCTCACCACTTCCTGGCCAGGGCCGGGGGGAGACCCAGTACTTC. Its protein product is CASSPLPGQGRGETQYF.